There are a few counts of the clone carrying this T cell receptor (beta chain). The target antigen is unknown. Using constant-segment primers, 5'RACE produced TCR alpha and TCR beta cDNA libraries carrying sample barcodes and UMIs. TCRdb re-called the 5' RACE reads through MiXCR, storing one row per CDR3 protein. This table holds approximately 300,000 distinct CDR3 sequences, less than 20% found once. CDR3 size: 12 residues. Germline V gene data show CDR1 as GTSNPN and CDR2 as SVGIG (reference sequence). Trimming removed 7 bases from V and 3 bases from J; junction bases left unmatched: 4. This sample is part of a study of T-cell memory formation after mild COVID-19. Study-level points and caveats: A balance of CD4 and CD8 characterized clones contracting day 15 to 85, whereas later expanders leaned CD4+. A subset of responding clones appeared in pre-infection memory, suggesting cross-reactive memory joined. Of the contracting clones, CD4+ ones lay mainly in CM and EM, and CD8+ ones in EMRA.

The sequencing sample was made of PBMCs or a T cell subset sorted from them (not recorded which). This receptor was obtained from a man between 18 and 35 years old who had mild COVID-19 (a few samples of this study predate the infection). Cell type and time point are not known. The V call is TRBV30, the J call TRBJ1-1; 8 bases align to TRBD1. For the CDR3, the DNA is TGTGCCTCCAACAGGGGGTACACTGAAGCTTTCTTT. Translated: CASNRGYTEAFF.